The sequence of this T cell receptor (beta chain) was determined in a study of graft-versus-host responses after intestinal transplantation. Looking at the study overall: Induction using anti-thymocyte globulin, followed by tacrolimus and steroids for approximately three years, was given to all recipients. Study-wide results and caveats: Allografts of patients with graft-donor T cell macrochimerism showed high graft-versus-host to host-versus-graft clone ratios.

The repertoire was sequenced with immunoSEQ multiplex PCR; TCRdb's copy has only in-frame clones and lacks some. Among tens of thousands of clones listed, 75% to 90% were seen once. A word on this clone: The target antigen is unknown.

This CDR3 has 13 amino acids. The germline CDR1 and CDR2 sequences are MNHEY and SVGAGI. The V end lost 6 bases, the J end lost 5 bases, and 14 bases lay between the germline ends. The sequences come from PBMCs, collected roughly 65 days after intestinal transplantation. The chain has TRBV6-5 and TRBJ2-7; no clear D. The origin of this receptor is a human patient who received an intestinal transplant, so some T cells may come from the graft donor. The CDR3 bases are TGTGCCAGCAGCCGCGCAGTTACCGACGAGCAGTACTTC. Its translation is CASSRAVTDEQYF.